These 21 T cell receptor beta chains share one sample of origin, sequenced in a study of response to subunit inactivated influenza vaccine. TCRdb called the RT-PCR reads again in MiXCR, with one record for every CDR3 protein. The data contain roughly 500,000 distinct CDR3 sequences, 15% to 20% of them seen just once; the ten biggest clones take up 2.5% to 3.5%. Sequencing used CD4+ T cells sorted from PBMCs, obtained around 25 months after vaccination. These receptors came from a man aged 50-75 years who received an inactivated influenza vaccine.

This rearrangement joins TRBV20-1 to TRBJ1-4, with unresolved D. Germline-derived CDR1 and CDR2 are DFQATT and SNEGSKA (reference sequence). The CDR3 covers 13 residues. V shed 5 bases and J shed 0 bases, with 7 bases lying between them. The CDR3 protein is CSAFFPTNEKLFF. The CDR3 DNA is TGCAGTGCTTTCTTTCCAACTAATGAAAAACTGTTTTTT.

The sample holds a few counts of this clonotype. This chain joins TRBV10-1 and TRBJ2-7; perhaps TRBD2 as D (5 bases). Germline V CDR1 and CDR2: WNHNN, SYGVQD (reference sequence). The CDR3 totals 15 residues. Trimming removed 4 bases from V and 2 bases from J, with 15 bases in between. The chain's CDR3 is CASSGADPSAYEQYF. In nucleotides, the CDR3 is TGCGCCAGCAGTGGAGCGGATCCCAGCGCCTACGAGCAGTACTTC.

The chain uses TRBV15 and TRBJ2-7; 8 bases line up with TRBD2. The junction had 6 bases not matched to a gene; V was cut back by 0 bases and J by 5 bases. This CDR3 contains 15 residues. The germline V gene has CDR1 LNHNV and CDR2 YYDKDF (reference sequence). The CDR3 coding sequence is TGTGCCACCAGCAGAGATTCGGGGGGGTGGGACGAGCAGTACTTC. It translates to CATSRDSGGWDEQYF.

A note on this clonotype: Compared with germline, one end of the junction differs, possibly owing to a read error. The chain couples TRBV7-9 to TRBJ2-7, with 9 bases identical to TRBD1. Germline V gene sequence: CDR1 SEHNR, CDR2 FQNEAQ (reference sequence). The CDR3 has 13 amino acids. The CDR3 is CASSPGTGRLGNF. In nucleotides, the CDR3 is TGTGCCAGCAGTCCCGGGACAGGGCGACTTGGGAACTTC.

This clonotype was detected only a few times. The chain couples TRBV6-1 to TRBJ2-1; 9 bases match TRBD1. J lost 3 bases, V lost 4 bases, and 1 base had no gene match. The CDR3 contains 14 residues. Germline CDR1 and CDR2: MNHNS and SASEGT. The CDR3 nucleotides read TGTGCCAGCAGTGGGGGACAGGGCTACAATGAGCAGTTCTTC. Translating it yields CASSGGQGYNEQFF.

The chain links TRBV6-2 or TRBV6-3 to TRBJ2-7; possibly TRBD2 for D (7 bases). CDR1 MNHEY and CDR2 SVGEGT come from the germline V gene. The CDR3 totals 15 residues. The V gene lost 8 bases and the J gene lost 1 base, with 18 bases spanning the gap. CDR3 region: CASHRGGTMSYEQYF. For the CDR3, the DNA is TGTGCCAGCCATAGAGGGGGGACTATGTCCTACGAGCAGTACTTC.

This chain joins TRBV5-1 and TRBJ2-1; no clear D gene. V gave up 0 bases and J gave up 0 bases, with 13 bases separating them. Germline lookup yields CDR1 SGHRS and CDR2 YFSETQ. This CDR3 region has 17 residues. CDR3 amino acids: CASSLAVDRSSYNEQFF. CDR3 coding DNA: TGCGCCAGCAGCTTGGCCGTTGACCGGAGCTCCTACAATGAGCAGTTCTTC.

This clonotype was seen repeatedly, ten times or more. The CDR3, as DNA: TGCAGCGTTGCGGACACAAATAATTCACCCCTCCACTTT. Residues: CSVADTNNSPLHF. The chain joins TRBV29-1 to TRBJ1-6; the D gene is possibly TRBD1 (5 bases). The CDR3 is made up of 13 amino acids. Trimming stripped 4 bases from V and 5 bases from J, with 9 bases between. Germline values: CDR1 SQVTM, CDR2 ANQGSEA. Together with reference TRBV29-1 and TRBJ1-6, the CDR3 gives the full variable domain: SAVISQKPSRDICQRGTSLTIQCQVDSQVTMMFWYRQQPGQSLTLIATANQGSEATYESGFVIDKFPISRPNLTFSTLTVSNMSPEDSSIYLCSVADTNNSPLHFGNGTRLTVT.

V is TRBV5-1 and J is TRBJ2-1; 10 bases map to TRBD1. Germline loops: CDR1 SGHRS, CDR2 YFSETQ. V lost 3 bases, J lost 8 bases, and 5 bases stayed unmatched. The CDR3 runs 14 residues. The CDR3 region is CASSWDRGSDEQFF. DNA for the CDR3: TGCGCCAGCAGCTGGGACAGGGGTTCGGATGAGCAGTTCTTC. The complete variable domain, with remaining parts taken from reference TRBV5-1 and TRBJ2-1, reads KAGVTQTPRYLIKTRGQQVTLSCSPISGHRSVSWYQQTPGQGLQFLFEYFSETQRNKGNFPGRFSGRQFSNSRSEMNVSTLELGDSALYLCASSWDRGSDEQFFGPGTRLTVL.

The chain uses TRBV7-3 and TRBJ1-4; D perhaps matches TRBD1 (5 bases). Germline V gene lookup returns CDR1 SGHTA and CDR2 FQGTGA. The V end lost 5 bases, the J end lost 5 bases, and 21 bases lay between the germline ends. CDR3 length: 17 residues. The CDR3 nucleotides read TGTGCCAGCAGCCCGGGACCTGGGGTAGAGACGAATGAAAAACTGTTTTTT. It yields the protein CASSPGPGVETNEKLFF.

A few counts support this clonotype. The V call is TRBV20-1, the J call TRBJ2-1, with 11 bases lining up with TRBD2. V shed 6 bases, J shed 6 bases, and the junction held 7 bases outside the gene matches. The CDR3 totals 14 residues. Looked up from germline, CDR1 is DFQATT and CDR2 is SNEGSKA (reference sequence). CDR3 amino acids: CSAEWTSGRNEQFF. CDR3 nucleotides: TGCAGTGCCGAGTGGACTAGCGGGCGCAATGAGCAGTTCTTC.

J is TRBJ2-1 and V is TRBV12-3 or TRBV12-4; D is possibly TRBD1 or TRBD2 (5 bases each). This CDR3 region has 15 residues. The V end lost 1 base, the J end lost 6 bases, and 13 bases lay between the germline ends. The CDR3 here is CASSLVRGGGNEQFF. The DNA of the CDR3 is TGTGCCAGCAGTTTAGTCCGGGGCGGTGGCAATGAGCAGTTCTTC.

This clonotype was seen a few times. This chain joins TRBV7-2 and TRBJ2-5; a possible D gene is TRBD1 (5 bases). The CDR3 loop spans 12 amino acids. V was pared by 0 bases and J by 14 bases, with 13 bases between. Per germline, CDR1 SGHTA and CDR2 FQGNSA. In DNA, the CDR3 is TGTGCCAGCAGCTTAGCCGACAGCAAGAGCTACTTC. Translating it yields CASSLADSKSYF.

This clonotype showed up just a few times. The rearrangement links TRBV6-2 or TRBV6-3 to TRBJ1-5; D might be TRBD1 (6 bases). The CDR3 spans 15 residues. V was trimmed by 8 bases and J by 0 bases, leaving 14 bases between them. Germline V gene sequence: CDR1 MNHEY, CDR2 SVGEGT. CDR3 sequence: CASLRGAYSNQPQHF. CDR3 in DNA: TGTGCCAGCTTACGGGGGGCTTATAGCAATCAGCCCCAGCATTTT.

This chain links TRBV7-2 with TRBJ2-5; D remains unclear. CDR3 length: 14 amino acids. Germline CDR1 is SGHTA and CDR2 is FQGNSA. Trimming stripped 1 base from V and 5 bases from J, with 11 bases between. CDR3 residues: CASSLGRHSETQYF. In DNA, the CDR3 is TGTGCCAGCAGCTTAGGACGACATTCGGAGACCCAGTACTTC.

The chain links TRBV3-1 to TRBJ2-5; D possibly corresponds to TRBD2 (7 bases). This CDR3 is built from 15 residues. V shed 3 bases and J shed 5 bases, with 16 bases lying between them. Germline V gives CDR1 LGHDT, CDR2 YNNKEL (reference sequence). CDR3 sequence: CASSQVLGGLETQYF. The CDR3 bases are TGTGCCAGCAGCCAGGTCTTGGGGGGGCTGGAGACCCAGTACTTC.

This clonotype was seen more than once but under ten times. The V gene is TRBV14, the J gene TRBJ2-7, with 12 nucleotides matching TRBD2. V gave up 4 bases and J gave up 7 bases; unmatched junction bases: 11. Germline-derived CDR1 and CDR2 are SGHDN and FVKESK. This CDR3 is 16 amino acids long. DNA for the CDR3: TGTGCCAGCAGCCGGGTATCTAGCGGGAGGGCAGGAGAGCAGTACTTC. This encodes CASSRVSSGRAGEQYF.

The table lists this clonotype with a few counts. The gene calls are TRBV2 and TRBJ2-2; perhaps D is TRBD1 or TRBD2 (5 bases each). The CDR3 spans 15 residues. Germline CDR1 is SNHLY and CDR2 is FYNNEI. Trimming shortened V by 4 bases and J by 4 bases, and 13 bases separated the two germline ends. The CDR3 is CASSGGRPITGELFF. CDR3 in DNA: TGTGCCAGCAGTGGGGGGAGACCTATCACCGGGGAGCTGTTTTTT.

This clonotype was seen ten or more times. The chain combines TRBV2 with TRBJ1-5, with TRBD1 identical over 8 bases. V was pared by 6 bases and J by 7 bases, with 8 bases of the junction left unmatched. This CDR3 spans 14 amino acids. Germline CDR1 reads SNHLY; CDR2 reads FYNNEI. This chain's CDR3 is CASRVQGAKQPQHF. The CDR3 coding sequence is TGTGCCAGCAGGGTGCAGGGGGCGAAACAGCCCCAGCATTTT.

This clonotype was picked up many times. The chain employs TRBV6-2 or TRBV6-3 and TRBJ2-1; TRBD2 matches 9 bases. Germline trimming cut 5 bases from V and 5 bases from J; bases unmatched to any gene: 7. This CDR3 region has 15 residues. The V gene's germline CDR1 is MNHEY and CDR2 SVGEGT. CDR3 residues: CASSQSGGPHNEQFF. DNA of the CDR3: TGTGCCAGCAGTCAAAGCGGGGGGCCCCACAATGAGCAGTTCTTC.

V is TRBV29-1 and J is TRBJ2-7; D perhaps matches TRBD2 (6 bases). Trimming stripped 1 base from V and 3 bases from J, with 19 bases between. Looked up from germline, CDR1 is SQVTM and CDR2 is ANQGSEA. The CDR3 sequence is 16 residues long. The CDR3 reads CSVEVLRGSSGYEQYF. CDR3 bases: TGCAGCGTTGAAGTTTTACGGGGGTCTTCGGGCTACGAGCAGTACTTC.